The present T cell receptor (beta chain) was sequenced within a study of cytomegalovirus exposure and HLA in healthy donors. As for the study in general: Prior work identified 100 million to 130 million unique TCR beta sequences in approximately 200 million T cells. General study points: In vitro checks showed that three CMV-associated chains really do target CMV antigens.

Germline loops: CDR1 SGHNT, CDR2 YYREEE (reference sequence). This CDR3 is 15 amino acids long. V lost 0 bases and J 5 bases, leaving 12 bases between the germline ends. The PCR contained 60 Vbeta and 13 Jbeta primers. Assay: immunoSEQ multiplex PCR; the TCRdb copy retains only in-frame clones and omits some. The sample records roughly 180,000 clones, 80% to 90% being singletons. In the case of this clone: The antigen remains undetermined.

The chain combines TRBV5-4 with TRBJ2-1; TRBD1 is a possible D gene (5 bases). The sample consisted of PBMCs. This TCR was sampled from a man aged 18 to 35 in good health and CMV-seropositive. The CDR3 is CASSLARGINNEQFF. The CDR3 DNA reads TGTGCCAGCAGCTTGGCTAGGGGAATTAACAATGAGCAGTTCTTC.